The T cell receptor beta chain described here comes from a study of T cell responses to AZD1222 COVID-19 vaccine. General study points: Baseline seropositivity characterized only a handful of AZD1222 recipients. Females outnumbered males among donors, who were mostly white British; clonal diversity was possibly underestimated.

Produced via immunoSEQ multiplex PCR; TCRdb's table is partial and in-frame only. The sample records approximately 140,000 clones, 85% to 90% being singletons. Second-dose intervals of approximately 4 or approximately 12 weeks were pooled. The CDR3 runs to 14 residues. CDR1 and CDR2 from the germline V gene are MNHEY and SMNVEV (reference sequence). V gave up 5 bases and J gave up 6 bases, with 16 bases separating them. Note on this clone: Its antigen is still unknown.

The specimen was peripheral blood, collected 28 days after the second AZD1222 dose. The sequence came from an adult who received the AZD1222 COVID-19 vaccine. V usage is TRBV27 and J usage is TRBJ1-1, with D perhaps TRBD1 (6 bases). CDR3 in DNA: TGTGCCAGCAGTCCCGTGGGGGCCTTAGCTGAAGCTTTCTTT. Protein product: CASSPVGALAEAFF.